These 20 T cell receptor beta chains came from one sample sequenced in a study of shared clonotypes between healthy human individuals. Generated by immunoSEQ multiplex PCR, the TCRdb table keeps only in-frame clones and is missing some. The data contain 1.5 million to 1.9 million clones, 98% of them singletons. Sequenced input: naive CD4+ T cells sorted from blood. Subset reported: CD45RA+ positively selected. These receptors all stem from a man between 25 and 39 years old in good health.

The chain joins TRBV18 to TRBJ2-1; D is possibly TRBD1 (6 bases). The CDR3 sequence is 15 residues long. Trimming cost V 3 bases and J 7 bases, with 16 bases left between them. CDR1 is KGHSH and CDR2 is LQKENI in the germline V gene. The CDR3 reads CASSPGAGARNEQFF. DNA for the CDR3: TGTGCCAGCTCACCGGGTGCAGGGGCGAGGAATGAGCAGTTCTTC.

The rearrangement uses TRBV6-4 and TRBJ2-3; tentatively, D is TRBD1 or TRBD2 (5 bases each). Trimming stripped 1 base from V and 1 base from J, with 12 bases between. Germline CDR1 is MRHNA and CDR2 is SNTAGT. This CDR3 comprises 16 residues. The CDR3 DNA reads as TGTGCCAGCAGTGACTGGGGGAACCAAGGCACAGATACGCAGTATTTT. Translated, it gives CASSDWGNQGTDTQYF.

The chain couples TRBV19 to TRBJ1-2; D gene unclear. Trimming stripped 2 bases from V and 2 bases from J, with 6 bases between. Germline-derived CDR1 and CDR2 are LNHDA and SQIVND (reference sequence). The CDR3 length is 13 residues. The DNA of the CDR3 is TGTGCCAGTAGTATAAGTCGGAACTATGGCTACACCTTC. Translated, it gives CASSISRNYGYTF.

The chain carries TRBV5-1 and TRBJ2-1; TRBD1 matches 7 bases. The germline V gene has CDR1 SGHRS and CDR2 YFSETQ. The CDR3 sequence is 14 residues long. V was pared by 5 bases and J by 5 bases, with 7 bases of the junction left unmatched. In DNA form, the CDR3 reads TGCGCCAGCAGTCGGGACAGTCAGAACAATGAGCAGTTCTTC. Encoded protein: CASSRDSQNNEQFF.

The CDR3 loop reads CASSPSSYEQYF. CDR3 sequence (DNA): TGCGCCAGCAGTCCTAGCTCCTACGAGCAGTACTTC. The chain has TRBV10-2 and TRBJ2-7; D uncertain. Germline V gene lookup returns CDR1 WSHSY and CDR2 SAAADI. V was pared by 5 bases and J by 0 bases, with 5 bases between. The CDR3 has 12 amino acids.

The V gene is TRBV7-9, the J gene TRBJ2-5; D perhaps matches TRBD2 (6 bases). The CDR3 loop spans 14 amino acids. V gave up 5 bases and J gave up 1 base, with 11 bases separating them. CDR1 is SEHNR and CDR2 is FQNEAQ in the germline V gene (reference sequence). The CDR3 coding sequence is TGTGCCAGCAGCAAGACTAGGGTCCAAGAGACCCAGTACTTC. Translated: CASSKTRVQETQYF.

This chain joins TRBV10-3 and TRBJ1-3, with 8 bases fitting TRBD1. V gave up 2 bases and J gave up 2 bases; unmatched junction bases: 8. This CDR3 spans 17 amino acids. Per the germline V gene, CDR1 is ENHRY and CDR2 is SYGVKD. The CDR3 protein is CAISEPEGQGAGNTIYF. As DNA, the CDR3 is TGTGCCATCAGTGAGCCCGAAGGACAGGGCGCTGGAAACACCATATATTTT.

The J gene is TRBJ2-1, the V gene TRBV6-6; no firm D call. V shed 6 bases and J shed 0 bases, with 12 bases lying between them. This CDR3 is 15 amino acids long. Per the germline V gene, CDR1 is MNHNY and CDR2 is SVGAGI (reference sequence). CDR3 coding DNA: TGTGCCAGCAGCCGGCGAGCAGGCTCCTACAATGAGCAGTTCTTC. This sequence encodes CASSRRAGSYNEQFF.

The chain is built from TRBV5-1 and TRBJ2-1; a possible D gene is TRBD2 (6 bases). Germline CDR1 and CDR2: SGHRS and YFSETQ. V was pared by 7 bases and J by 0 bases, with 17 bases between. The CDR3 contains 16 residues. The chain's CDR3 is CASLQDGGSSYNEQFF. The CDR3 DNA is TGCGCCAGCCTGCAGGACGGGGGAAGCTCCTACAATGAGCAGTTCTTC.

The V call is TRBV19, the J call TRBJ2-7; D remains ambiguous. The CDR3 runs to 14 residues. CDR1 LNHDA and CDR2 SQIVND come from the germline V gene (reference sequence). V lost 7 bases to trimming and J lost 5 bases, with 18 bases between them. The CDR3 sequence: CASKKPDDADEQYF. The DNA of the CDR3 is TGTGCCAGTAAAAAACCGGACGATGCCGACGAGCAGTACTTC.

This rearrangement joins TRBV15 to TRBJ2-7; D is uncertain. Per germline, CDR1 LNHNV and CDR2 YYDKDF (reference sequence). CDR3 length: 14 amino acids. Trimming removed 9 bases from V and 3 bases from J, with 18 bases in between. The DNA for the CDR3 is TGTGCCACTTCGTACAGAGACCCGATCTACGAGCAGTACTTC. Translation: CATSYRDPIYEQYF.

The chain's CDR3 is CSVGRIGKETQYF. The CDR3 nucleotides are TGCAGCGTTGGAAGAATCGGAAAAGAGACCCAGTACTTC. The rearrangement uses TRBV29-1 and TRBJ2-5; D remains unclear. Germline V gives CDR1 SQVTM, CDR2 ANQGSEA. Trimming cost V 4 bases and J 3 bases, with 12 bases left between them. The CDR3 covers 13 residues.

On this clone: Other DNA sequences from this sample encode an identical CDR3 as well. The chain combines TRBV5-1 with TRBJ2-6; the D is unclear. CDR1 is SGHRS, CDR2 YFSETQ, per germline. CDR3 length equals 15 residues. V was clipped by 3 bases and J by 0 bases, with 7 bases between them. The CDR3 coding sequence is TGCGCCAGCAGCTCTAGACCCTCTGGGGCCAACGTCCTGACTTTC. This translates into CASSSRPSGANVLTF.

The gene calls are TRBV28 and TRBJ2-1, with D uncertain. The V gene's germline CDR1 is MDHEN and CDR2 SYDVKM. The CDR3 extends over 14 amino acids. V was clipped by 4 bases and J by 6 bases, with 13 bases between them. CDR3 amino acids: CASSSQGTTNEQFF. Here the CDR3 DNA reads TGTGCCAGCAGTTCCCAAGGAACCACCAATGAGCAGTTCTTC.

The V call is TRBV7-8, the J call TRBJ2-3; D gene unclear. Trimming took 5 bases from V and 5 from J, leaving 11 bases between them. The CDR3 length is 13 residues. Germline CDR1 reads SGHVS; CDR2 reads FQNEAQ. The CDR3 nucleotides are TGTGCCAGCAGCCCCATGAGTATAGATACGCAGTATTTT. Its translation: CASSPMSIDTQYF.

J is TRBJ2-1 and V is TRBV5-1, with D hard to call. CDR1 is SGHRS and CDR2 is YFSETQ in the germline V gene. The CDR3 loop spans 18 amino acids. Trimming shortened V by 4 bases and J by 0 bases, and 20 bases separated the two germline ends. The DNA for the CDR3 is TGCGCCAGCAGCCTGCTGGGCCACAGTTCGAGCTCCTACAATGAGCAGTTCTTC. It codes for CASSLLGHSSSSYNEQFF.

This clone was observed a single time. Different DNA sequences within this sample yield the same CDR3. The chain carries TRBV12-5 and TRBJ2-2; no firm D call. V lost 1 base to trimming and J lost 5 bases, with 2 bases between them. Looked up from germline, CDR1 is LGHNT and CDR2 is FRNRAP. The CDR3 totals 12 residues. As DNA, the CDR3 is TGTGCTAGTGGTTTGGGAACCGGGGAGCTGTTTTTT. It translates to CASGLGTGELFF.

The V gene is TRBV6-6, the J gene TRBJ1-2; tentative D call: TRBD1 (6 bases). The V end lost 4 bases, the J end lost 4 bases, and 13 bases lay between the germline ends. This CDR3 contains 14 residues. CDR1 and CDR2 (germline): MNHNY, SVGAGI (reference sequence). The DNA for the CDR3 is TGTGCCAGCAGTTTCCCGGACAGCAGCTATGGCTACACCTTC. Its protein is CASSFPDSSYGYTF.

V and J are TRBV25-1 and TRBJ1-5; possible D gene TRBD1, 5 bases. Trimming left V 2 bases short and J 6 bases short, with 14 bases between. The CDR3 has 15 amino acids. Looked up from germline, CDR1 is MGHDK and CDR2 is SYGVNS. CDR3 sequence reads: CASSEAGQGSQPQHF. The CDR3 DNA reads as TGTGCCAGCAGTGAAGCGGGTCAGGGAAGTCAGCCCCAGCATTTT. Together with reference TRBV25-1 and TRBJ1-5, the CDR3 gives the full variable domain: EADIYQTPRYLVIGTGKKITLECSQTMGHDKMYWYQQDPGMELHLIHYSYGVNSTEKGDLSSESTVSRIRTEHFPLTLESARPSHTSQYLCASSEAGQGSQPQHFGDGTRLSIL.

The V gene is TRBV7-8, the J gene TRBJ2-1, with TRBD2 as a possible D gene (5 bases). Germline CDR1 SGHVS, CDR2 FQNEAQ. V was trimmed by 5 bases and J by 2 bases, leaving 16 bases between them. The CDR3 contains 16 residues. In DNA form, the CDR3 reads TGTGCCAGCAGCCCAGCGGACCGACGGACCTACAATGAGCAGTTCTTC. The encoded protein is CASSPADRRTYNEQFF. The entire variable domain, with the rest obtained from reference TRBV7-8 and TRBJ2-1, is as follows: GAGVSQSPRYKVAKRGQDVALRCDPISGHVSLFWYQQALGQGPEFLTYFQNEAQLDKSGLPSDRFFAERPEGSVSTLKIQRTQQEDSAVYLCASSPADRRTYNEQFFGPGTRLTVL.